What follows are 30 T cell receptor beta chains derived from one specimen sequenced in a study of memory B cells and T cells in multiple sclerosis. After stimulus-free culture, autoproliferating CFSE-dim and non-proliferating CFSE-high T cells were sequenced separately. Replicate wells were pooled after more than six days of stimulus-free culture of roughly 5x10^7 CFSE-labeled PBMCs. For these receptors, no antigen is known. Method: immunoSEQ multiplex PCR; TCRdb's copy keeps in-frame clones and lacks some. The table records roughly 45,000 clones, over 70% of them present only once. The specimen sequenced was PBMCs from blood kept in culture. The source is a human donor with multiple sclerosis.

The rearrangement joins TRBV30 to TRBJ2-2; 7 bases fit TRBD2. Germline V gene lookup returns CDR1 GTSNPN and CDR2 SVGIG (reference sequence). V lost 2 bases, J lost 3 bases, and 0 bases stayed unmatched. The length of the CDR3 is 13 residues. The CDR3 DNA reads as TGTGCCTGGAGTCGGGGGGACACCGGGGAGCTGTTTTTT. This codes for CAWSRGDTGELFF.

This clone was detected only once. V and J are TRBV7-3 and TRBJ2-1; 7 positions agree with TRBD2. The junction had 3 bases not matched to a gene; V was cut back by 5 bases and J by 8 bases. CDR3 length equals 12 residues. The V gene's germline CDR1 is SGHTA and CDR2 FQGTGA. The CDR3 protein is CASSLGLDEQFF. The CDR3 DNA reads TGTGCCAGCAGCCTAGGACTAGATGAGCAGTTCTTC.

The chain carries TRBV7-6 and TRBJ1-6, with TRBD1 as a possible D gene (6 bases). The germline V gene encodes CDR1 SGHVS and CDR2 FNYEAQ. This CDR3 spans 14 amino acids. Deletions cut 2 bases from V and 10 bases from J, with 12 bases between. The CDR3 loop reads CASSLNRVESPLHF. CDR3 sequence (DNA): TGTGCCAGCAGCTTAAACAGGGTAGAGTCACCCCTCCACTTT.

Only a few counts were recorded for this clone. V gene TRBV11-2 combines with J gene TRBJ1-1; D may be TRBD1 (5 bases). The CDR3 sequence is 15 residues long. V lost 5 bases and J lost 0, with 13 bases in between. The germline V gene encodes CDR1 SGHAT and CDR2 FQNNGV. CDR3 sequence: CASSTRDGMNTEAFF. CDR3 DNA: TGTGCCAGCAGCACACGGGACGGCATGAACACTGAAGCTTTCTTT. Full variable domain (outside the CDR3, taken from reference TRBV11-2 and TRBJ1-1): EAGVAQSPRYKIIEKRQSVAFWCNPISGHATLYWYQQILGQGPKLLIQFQNNGVVDDSQLPKDRFSAERLKGVDSTLKIQPAKLEDSAVYLCASSTRDGMNTEAFFGQGTRLTVV.

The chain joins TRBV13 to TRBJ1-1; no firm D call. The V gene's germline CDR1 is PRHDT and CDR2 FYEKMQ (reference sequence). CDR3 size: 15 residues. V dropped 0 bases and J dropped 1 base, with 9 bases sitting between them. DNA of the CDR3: TGTGCCAGCAGCTTAGGCCTCCGCGGGAACACTGAAGCTTTCTTT. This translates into CASSLGLRGNTEAFF.

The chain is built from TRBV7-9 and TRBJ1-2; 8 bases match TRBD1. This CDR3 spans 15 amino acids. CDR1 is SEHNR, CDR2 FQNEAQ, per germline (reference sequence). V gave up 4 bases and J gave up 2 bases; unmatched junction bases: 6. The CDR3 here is CASSSQGAGNYGYTF. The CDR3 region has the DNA TGTGCCAGCAGCTCTCAGGGGGCGGGGAACTATGGCTACACCTTC.

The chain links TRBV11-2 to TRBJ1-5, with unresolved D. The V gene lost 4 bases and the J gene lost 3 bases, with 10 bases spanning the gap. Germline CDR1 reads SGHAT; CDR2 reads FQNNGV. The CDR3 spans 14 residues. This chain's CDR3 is CASSSRLSNQPQHF. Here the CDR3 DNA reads TGTGCCAGCAGCTCCCGACTGTCCAATCAGCCCCAGCATTTT.

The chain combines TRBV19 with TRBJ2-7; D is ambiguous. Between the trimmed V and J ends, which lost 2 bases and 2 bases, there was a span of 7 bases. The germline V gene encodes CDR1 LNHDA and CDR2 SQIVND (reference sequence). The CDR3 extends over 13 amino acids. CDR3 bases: TGTGCCAGTAGTATAAGACTTACCTACGAGCAGTACTTC. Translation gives CASSIRLTYEQYF.

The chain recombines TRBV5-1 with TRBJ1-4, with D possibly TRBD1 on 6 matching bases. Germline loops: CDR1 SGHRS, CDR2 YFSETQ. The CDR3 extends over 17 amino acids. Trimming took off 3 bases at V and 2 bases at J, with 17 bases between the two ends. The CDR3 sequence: CASSSSLVQGTNEKLFF. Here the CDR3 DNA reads TGCGCCAGCAGCTCCTCTTTGGTACAGGGCACTAATGAAAAACTGTTTTTT.

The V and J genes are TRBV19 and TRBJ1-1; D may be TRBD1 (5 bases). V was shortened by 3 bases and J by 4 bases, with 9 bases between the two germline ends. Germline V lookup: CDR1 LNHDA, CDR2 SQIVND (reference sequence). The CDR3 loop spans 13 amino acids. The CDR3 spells CASSIRGSTEAFF. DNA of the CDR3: TGTGCCAGTAGTATCCGGGGCAGCACTGAAGCTTTCTTT.

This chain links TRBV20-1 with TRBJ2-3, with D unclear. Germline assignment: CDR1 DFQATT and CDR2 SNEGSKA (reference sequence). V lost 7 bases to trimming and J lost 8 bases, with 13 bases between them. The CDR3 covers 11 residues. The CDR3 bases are TGCAGTGTACCCGGGTTAGGTACGCAGTATTTT. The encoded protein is CSVPGLGTQYF.

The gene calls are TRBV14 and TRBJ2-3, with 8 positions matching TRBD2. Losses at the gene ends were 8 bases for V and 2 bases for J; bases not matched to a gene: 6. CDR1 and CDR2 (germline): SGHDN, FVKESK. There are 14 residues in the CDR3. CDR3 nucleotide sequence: TGTGCCAGCGGAGCGGGGGTAAACACAGATACGCAGTATTTT. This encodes CASGAGVNTDTQYF.

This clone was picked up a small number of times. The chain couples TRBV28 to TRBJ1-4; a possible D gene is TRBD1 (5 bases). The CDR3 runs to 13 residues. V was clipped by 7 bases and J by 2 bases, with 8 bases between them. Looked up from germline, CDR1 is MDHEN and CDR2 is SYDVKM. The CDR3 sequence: CASNGGTNEKLFF. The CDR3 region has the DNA TGTGCCAGCAACGGGGGGACTAATGAAAAACTGTTTTTT.

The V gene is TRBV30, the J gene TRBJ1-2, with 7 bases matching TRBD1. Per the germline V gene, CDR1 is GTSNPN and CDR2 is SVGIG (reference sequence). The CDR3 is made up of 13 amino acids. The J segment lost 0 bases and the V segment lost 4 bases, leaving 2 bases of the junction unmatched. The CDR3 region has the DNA TGTGCCTGGACAGGGGGAGCTAACTATGGCTACACCTTC. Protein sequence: CAWTGGANYGYTF.

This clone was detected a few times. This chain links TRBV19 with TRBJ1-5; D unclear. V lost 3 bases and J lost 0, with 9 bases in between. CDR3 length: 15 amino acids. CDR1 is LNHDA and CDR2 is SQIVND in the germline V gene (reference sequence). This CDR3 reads CASSITSYSNQPQHF. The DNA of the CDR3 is TGTGCCAGTAGTATTACGTCCTATAGCAATCAGCCCCAGCATTTT.

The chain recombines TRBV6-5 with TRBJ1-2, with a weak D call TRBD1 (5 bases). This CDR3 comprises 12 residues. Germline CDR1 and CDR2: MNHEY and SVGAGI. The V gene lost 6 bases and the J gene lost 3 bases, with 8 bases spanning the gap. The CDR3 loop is CASRGRDYGYTF. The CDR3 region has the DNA TGTGCCAGCAGGGGGCGAGACTATGGCTACACCTTC.

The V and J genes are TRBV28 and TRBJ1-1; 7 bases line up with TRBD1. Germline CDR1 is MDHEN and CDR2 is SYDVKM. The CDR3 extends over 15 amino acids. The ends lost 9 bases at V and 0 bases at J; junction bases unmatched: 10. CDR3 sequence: CASRPSDRLNTEAFF. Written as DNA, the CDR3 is TGTGCCAGTCGCCCCTCGGACAGGCTGAACACTGAAGCTTTCTTT. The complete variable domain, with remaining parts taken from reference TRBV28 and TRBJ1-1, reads DVKVTQSSRYLVKRTGEKVFLECVQDMDHENMFWYRQDPGLGLRLIYFSYDVKMKEKGDIPEGYSVSREKKERFSLILESASTNQTSMYLCASRPSDRLNTEAFFGQGTRLTVV.

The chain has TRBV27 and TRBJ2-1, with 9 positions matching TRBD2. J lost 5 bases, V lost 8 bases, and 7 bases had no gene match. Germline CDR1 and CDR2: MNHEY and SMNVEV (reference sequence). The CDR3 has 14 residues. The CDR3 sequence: CASCQRGENNEQFF. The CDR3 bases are TGTGCCAGCTGTCAGCGGGGGGAAAACAATGAGCAGTTCTTC.

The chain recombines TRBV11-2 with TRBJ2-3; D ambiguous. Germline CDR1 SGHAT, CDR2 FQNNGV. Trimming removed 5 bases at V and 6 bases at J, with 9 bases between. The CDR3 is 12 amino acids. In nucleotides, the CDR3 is TGTGCCAGCAGCCCCGGCTTCGATACGCAGTATTTT. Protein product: CASSPGFDTQYF.

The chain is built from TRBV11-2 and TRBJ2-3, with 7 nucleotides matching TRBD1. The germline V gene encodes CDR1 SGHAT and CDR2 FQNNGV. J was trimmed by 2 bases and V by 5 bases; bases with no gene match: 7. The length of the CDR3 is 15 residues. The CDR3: CASSPGQVLTDTQYF. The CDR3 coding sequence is TGTGCCAGCAGCCCTGGACAGGTACTCACAGATACGCAGTATTTT.

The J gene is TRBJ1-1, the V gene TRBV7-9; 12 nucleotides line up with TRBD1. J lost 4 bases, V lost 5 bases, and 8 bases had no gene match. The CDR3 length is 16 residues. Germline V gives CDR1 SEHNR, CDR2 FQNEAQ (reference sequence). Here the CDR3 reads CASSEEPGQGATEAFF. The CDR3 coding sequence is TGTGCCAGCAGCGAAGAACCGGGACAGGGGGCCACTGAAGCTTTCTTT.

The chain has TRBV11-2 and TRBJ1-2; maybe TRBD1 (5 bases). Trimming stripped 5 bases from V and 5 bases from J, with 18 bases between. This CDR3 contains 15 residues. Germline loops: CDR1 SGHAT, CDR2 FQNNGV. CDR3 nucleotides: TGTGCCAGCAGCCCCCGGAGTGGGGGTAGGTATGGCTACACCTTC. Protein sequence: CASSPRSGGRYGYTF.

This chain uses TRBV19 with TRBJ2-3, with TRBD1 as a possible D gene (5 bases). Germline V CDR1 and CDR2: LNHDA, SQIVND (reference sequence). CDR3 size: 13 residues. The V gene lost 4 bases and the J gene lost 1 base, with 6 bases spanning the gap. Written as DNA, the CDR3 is TGTGCCAGTAGTAAACAGGGCACAGATACGCAGTATTTT. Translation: CASSKQGTDTQYF.

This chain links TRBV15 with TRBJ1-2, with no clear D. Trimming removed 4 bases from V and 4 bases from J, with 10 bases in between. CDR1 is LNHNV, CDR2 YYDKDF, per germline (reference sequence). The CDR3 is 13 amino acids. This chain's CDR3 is CATSIQSFYGYTF. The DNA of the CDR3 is TGTGCCACCAGCATCCAGTCCTTCTATGGCTACACCTTC.

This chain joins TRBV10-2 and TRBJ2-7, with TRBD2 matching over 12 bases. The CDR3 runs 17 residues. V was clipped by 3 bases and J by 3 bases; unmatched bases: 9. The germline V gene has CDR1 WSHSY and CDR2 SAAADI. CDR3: CASSDPLAGGRYYEQYF. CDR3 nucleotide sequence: TGCGCCAGCAGTGACCCCCTAGCGGGGGGGCGTTACTACGAGCAGTACTTC.

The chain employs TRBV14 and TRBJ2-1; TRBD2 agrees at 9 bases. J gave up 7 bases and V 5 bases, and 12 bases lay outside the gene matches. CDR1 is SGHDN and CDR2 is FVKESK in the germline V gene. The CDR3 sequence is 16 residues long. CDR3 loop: CASSFRLAAPENEQFF. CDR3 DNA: TGTGCCAGCAGCTTTCGACTAGCGGCTCCGGAAAATGAGCAGTTCTTC.

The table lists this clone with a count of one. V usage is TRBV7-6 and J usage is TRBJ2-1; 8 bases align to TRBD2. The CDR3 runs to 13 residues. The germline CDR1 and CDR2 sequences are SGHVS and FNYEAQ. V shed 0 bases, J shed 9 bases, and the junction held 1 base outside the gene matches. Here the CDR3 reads CASSLALAGEQFF. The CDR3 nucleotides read TGTGCCAGCAGCTTAGCCCTAGCGGGTGAGCAGTTCTTC.

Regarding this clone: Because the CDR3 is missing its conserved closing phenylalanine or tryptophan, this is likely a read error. CDR3 sequence reads: CASSLNSPLHL. Written as DNA, the CDR3 is TGTGCCAGCAGTTTAAATTCACCCCTCCACTTG. The V and J genes are TRBV28 and TRBJ1-6; no firm D call. Per germline, CDR1 MDHEN and CDR2 SYDVKM. The CDR3 has 11 amino acids. V was cut by 2 bases and J by 7 bases, with 0 bases left in between.

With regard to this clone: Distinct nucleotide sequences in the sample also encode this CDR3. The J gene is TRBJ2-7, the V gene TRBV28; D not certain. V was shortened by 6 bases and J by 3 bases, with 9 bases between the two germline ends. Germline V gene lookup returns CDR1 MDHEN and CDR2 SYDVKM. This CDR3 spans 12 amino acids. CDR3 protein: CASSFQNYEQYF. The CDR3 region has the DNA TGTGCCAGCAGCTTCCAGAACTACGAGCAGTACTTC.

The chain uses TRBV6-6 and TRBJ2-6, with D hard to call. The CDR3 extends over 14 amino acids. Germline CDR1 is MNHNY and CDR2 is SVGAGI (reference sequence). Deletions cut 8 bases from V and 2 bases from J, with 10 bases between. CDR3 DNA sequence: TGTGCCAGCGTAGGACGAACTGGGGCCAACGTCCTGACTTTC. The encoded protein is CASVGRTGANVLTF.